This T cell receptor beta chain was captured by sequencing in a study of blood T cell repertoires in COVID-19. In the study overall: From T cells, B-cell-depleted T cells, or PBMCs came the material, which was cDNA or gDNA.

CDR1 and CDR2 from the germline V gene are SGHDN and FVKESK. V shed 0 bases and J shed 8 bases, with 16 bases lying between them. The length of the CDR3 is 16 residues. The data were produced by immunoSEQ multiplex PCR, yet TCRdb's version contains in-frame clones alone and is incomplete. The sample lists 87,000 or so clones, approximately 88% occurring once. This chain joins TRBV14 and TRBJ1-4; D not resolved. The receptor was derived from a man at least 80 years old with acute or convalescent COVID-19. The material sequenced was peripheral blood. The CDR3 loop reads CASSQDRGPSQEKLFF. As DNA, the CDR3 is TGTGCCAGCAGCCAAGATAGAGGGCCCTCCCAAGAAAAACTGTTTTTT.